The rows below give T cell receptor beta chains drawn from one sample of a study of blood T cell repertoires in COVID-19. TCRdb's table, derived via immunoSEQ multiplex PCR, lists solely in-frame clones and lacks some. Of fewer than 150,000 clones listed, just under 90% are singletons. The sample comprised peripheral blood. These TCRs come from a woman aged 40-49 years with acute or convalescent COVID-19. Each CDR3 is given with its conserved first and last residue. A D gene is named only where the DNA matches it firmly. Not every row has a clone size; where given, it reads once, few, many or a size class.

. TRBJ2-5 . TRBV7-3 TGTGCCAGCAGCTTGGGAGGAGGGGTGAAGGAGACCCAGTACTTC CASSLGGGVKETQYF
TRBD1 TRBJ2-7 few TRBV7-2 TGTGCCAGCAGCTCGCTATGGACAGGGGAAGTCGAGCAGTACTTC CASSSLWTGEVEQYF
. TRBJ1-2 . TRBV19 TGTGCCACCCGGGACAATAGACTTGGCTACACCTTC CATRDNRLGYTF
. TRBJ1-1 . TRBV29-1 TGCAGCGTTGAAGACGTTCTCGGGGGATGGGGGACTGAAGCTTTCTTT CSVEDVLGGWGTEAFF
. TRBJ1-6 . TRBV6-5 TGTGCCAGCAGAACAAGCTCCTATAATTCACCCCTCCACTTT CASRTSSYNSPLHF
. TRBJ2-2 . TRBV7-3 TGTGCCAGCAGCTTAACACGGTGGGAGGCGAACACCGGGGAGCTGTTTTTT CASSLTRWEANTGELFF
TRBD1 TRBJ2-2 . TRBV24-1 TGTGCCACCAAATCACAGGGGGCGTCAGGGGAGCTGTTTTTT CATKSQGASGELFF
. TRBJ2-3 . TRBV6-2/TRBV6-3 TGTGCCAGCAGTTCGAACAGGATGGCCCCAGATACGCAGTATTTT CASSSNRMAPDTQYF
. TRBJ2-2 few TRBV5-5 TGTGCCAGCAGCTTTACAGGGTTCGCCGGGGAGCTGTTTTTT CASSFTGFAGELFF
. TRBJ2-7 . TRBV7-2 TGTGCCAGCAGCTTAGGCGTACAGGGGGGGGAGCAGTACTTC CASSLGVQGGEQYF
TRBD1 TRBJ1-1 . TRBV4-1 TGCGCCAGCAGCCAAGAGGGGAGACAGGGTTTTGAAGCTTTCTTT CASSQEGRQGFEAFF
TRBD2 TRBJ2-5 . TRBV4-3 TGCGCCAGCAGCCAACGGGCGGGGGGGCCCAGAGAGACCCAGTACTTC CASSQRAGGPRETQYF
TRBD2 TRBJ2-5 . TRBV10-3 TGTGCCATCAGTGAAGGGACTAGCGGGAGTGAGACCCAGTACTTC CAISEGTSGSETQYF
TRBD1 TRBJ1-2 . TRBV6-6 TGTGCCGCAGGGGGCGGGTTCTATGGCTACACCTTC CAAGGGFYGYTF
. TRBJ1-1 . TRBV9 TGTGCCAGCAGCGCCAGAAGTCTAGACACTGAAGCTTTCTTT CASSARSLDTEAFF
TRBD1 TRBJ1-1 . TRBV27 TGTGCCAGCAGTTTAACCACCGGGACAGCGAACACTGAAGCTTTCTTT CASSLTTGTANTEAFF
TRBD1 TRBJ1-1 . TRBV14 TGTGCCAGCAGCCAAGACCAGGGGGAATACACTGAAGCTTTCTTT CASSQDQGEYTEAFF
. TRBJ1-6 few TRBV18 TGTGCCAGCTCACCACAGGAGGACAGAAGGTCACCCCTCCACTTT CASSPQEDRRSPLHF
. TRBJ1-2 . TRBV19 TGTGCCAGTAGTTGGAGGTGGGGTGGCTACACCTTC CASSWRWGGYTF
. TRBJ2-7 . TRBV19 TGTGCCAGTAGTCCCCGGACAGCCAGCTACGAGCAGTACTTC CASSPRTASYEQYF
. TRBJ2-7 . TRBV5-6 TGTGCCAGCAGCCACTCCTACGAGCAGTACTTC CASSHSYEQYF
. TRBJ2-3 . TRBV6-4 TGTGCCAGCAGTGACTATAATACGCAGTATTTT CASSDYNTQYF
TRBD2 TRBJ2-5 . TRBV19 TGTGCCAGTAGTATAGACCTACCTTCGACTAGCGGGGCCCAAGAGACCCAGTACTTC CASSIDLPSTSGAQETQYF
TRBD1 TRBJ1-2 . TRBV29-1 TGCAGCGCTTGGACAGGGACCTATGGCTACACCTTC CSAWTGTYGYTF
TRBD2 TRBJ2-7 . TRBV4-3 TGCGCCAGCAGCTCCCAGGGTTCTAGCGGTACCTCCTACGAGCAGTACTTC CASSSQGSSGTSYEQYF
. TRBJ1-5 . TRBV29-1 TGCAGCGTTGACTTAGAGGATCAGCCCCAGCATTTT CSVDLEDQPQHF
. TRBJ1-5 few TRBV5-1 TGCGCCAGCAGCTTGGGGGCAGGGGGCAATCAGCCCCAGCATTTT CASSLGAGGNQPQHF